Detailed here is one T cell receptor (beta chain). This sample was taken from a study of cytomegalovirus exposure and HLA in healthy donors. Across the study: Genetic ancestry analysis placed over 75% of the roughly 400 donors that were genotyped in the Caucasian-associated cluster.

PCR amplification relied on 60 Vbeta primers (plus 13 Jbeta primers). Produced via immunoSEQ multiplex PCR; TCRdb's table is partial and in-frame only. The sample includes about 130,000 clones, 77% seen only once; the top ten take 3.5% to 5%. Germline CDR1 reads SNHLY; CDR2 reads FYNNEI. With 2 bases removed from V and 5 bases from J, the gap between germline ends came to 19 bases. The CDR3 consists of 16 residues. The clonotype was recovered from a male donor in good health and CMV-seropositive. This chain links TRBV2 with TRBJ2-7; D perhaps matches TRBD1 (5 bases). Sequenced sample: PBMCs. The CDR3 nucleotides read TGTGCCAGCAGTGAAAACCATGGGCAGGGCGCAAACGAGCAGTACTTC. Translated, it gives CASSENHGQGANEQYF.